Below, 26 T cell receptor beta chains from the same sample are listed, as sequenced in a study of type 1 regulatory T cells. Their target antigens are unknown. TCRdb re-called the reads with MiXCR, one entry per CDR3 protein. The sample has around 62,000 distinct CDR3 sequences, about 69% seen once. Material: cultured T cells, either the whole culture or a sorted T cell fraction (not recorded which). Subset specified: Tr1-enriched cell product generated in vitro against host alloantigens. These receptor sequences come from a human donor in good health.

CDR3 DNA sequence: TGTGCCAGCAGATTGGGACAGCCCGGGGAGCTGTTTTTT. Protein sequence: CASRLGQPGELFF. This chain joins TRBV7-2 and TRBJ2-2; 7 bases agree with TRBD1. The CDR3 runs to 13 residues. Germline V lookup: CDR1 SGHTA, CDR2 FQGNSA. V lost 6 bases, J lost 6 bases, and 4 bases stayed unmatched.

Points on this clonotype: A much larger clone sits a single nucleotide away, making a read error possible. The chain carries TRBV7-2 and TRBJ2-2; D may match TRBD1 or TRBD2 (6 bases each). CDR1 and CDR2 from the germline V gene are SGHTA and FQGNSA. This CDR3 region has 15 residues. The CDR3 sequence: CASSLQGRNTGELLF. The CDR3 DNA is TGTGCCAGCAGCCTTCAGGGGAGGAACACCGGGGAGCTGCTTTTT.

V gene TRBV4-2 combines with J gene TRBJ2-7; D perhaps matches TRBD2 (6 bases). Germline V gene lookup returns CDR1 LGHNA and CDR2 YNFKEQ. Trimming took off 4 bases at V and 5 bases at J, with 12 bases between the two ends. This CDR3 comprises 13 residues. CDR3 DNA sequence: TGTGCCAGCAGCCGGGACTTGGATAACGAGCAGTACTTC. Protein: CASSRDLDNEQYF.

J is TRBJ1-6 and V is TRBV7-9; 11 bases line up with TRBD1. This CDR3 is built from 15 residues. From germline, CDR1 is SEHNR and CDR2 FQNEAQ (reference sequence). V shed 5 bases, J shed 7 bases, and the junction held 4 bases outside the gene matches. CDR3 sequence (DNA): TGTGCCAGCAGCGGGACAGGGGGTGTAAATTCACCCCTCCACTTT. Its translation is CASSGTGGVNSPLHF.

A single count supports this clonotype. The genes are TRBV18 and TRBJ1-1; TRBD1 might be the D (6 bases). This CDR3 is built from 14 residues. With 0 bases removed from V and 1 base from J, the gap between germline ends came to 6 bases. Germline V lookup: CDR1 KGHSH, CDR2 LQKENI. The CDR3 protein is CASSPPGQNTEAFF. In DNA, the CDR3 is TGTGCCAGCTCACCACCGGGACAGAACACTGAAGCTTTCTTT.

V usage is TRBV5-1 and J usage is TRBJ2-3, with D possibly matching TRBD1 (6 bases). V was shortened by 4 bases and J by 6 bases, with 27 bases between the two germline ends. This CDR3 spans 18 amino acids. The germline CDR1 and CDR2 sequences are SGHRS and YFSETQ. The CDR3 DNA reads as TGCGCCAGCAGCACATACCCCGACAGGTTTGAACTCCGGGATACGCAGTATTTT. Amino acid sequence: CASSTYPDRFELRDTQYF. The whole variable domain, remainder taken from reference TRBV5-1 and TRBJ2-3, is KAGVTQTPRYLIKTRGQQVTLSCSPISGHRSVSWYQQTPGQGLQFLFEYFSETQRNKGNFPGRFSGRQFSNSRSEMNVSTLELGDSALYLCASSTYPDRFELRDTQYFGPGTRLTVL.

This rearrangement joins TRBV5-1 to TRBJ1-4; 7 bases match TRBD1. J lost 7 bases, V lost 2 bases, and 8 bases had no gene match. The CDR3 covers 15 residues. Germline values: CDR1 SGHRS, CDR2 YFSETQ. This CDR3 reads CASSLTQGRTEKLFF. CDR3 DNA: TGCGCCAGCAGCTTAACACAGGGGAGGACTGAAAAACTGTTTTTT.

This chain uses TRBV12-3 or TRBV12-4 with TRBJ1-5; D unresolved. V dropped 5 bases and J dropped 3 bases, with 5 bases sitting between them. The CDR3 contains 12 residues. The chain's CDR3 is CASSAANQPQHF. The CDR3 bases are TGTGCCAGCAGTGCTGCCAATCAGCCCCAGCATTTT.

The V call is TRBV5-1, the J call TRBJ2-7; 9 bases are a match to TRBD1. The CDR3 length is 15 residues. Germline trimming cut 0 bases from V and 4 bases from J; bases unmatched to any gene: 5. Looked up from germline, CDR1 is SGHRS and CDR2 is YFSETQ. CDR3 DNA: TGCGCCAGCAGCTTGGGAGGACAGGGGTATTACGAGCAGTACTTC. This sequence encodes CASSLGGQGYYEQYF.

This chain links TRBV28 with TRBJ1-1; 8 bases agree with TRBD1. This CDR3 has 14 amino acids. V trimming: 6 bases; J trimming: 5 bases; junction bases outside the gene matches: 8. The germline V gene encodes CDR1 MDHEN and CDR2 SYDVKM. The CDR3 DNA reads TGTGCCAGCAGGGGACAGGTCTCAGGGACTGAAGCTTTCTTT. Translation gives CASRGQVSGTEAFF.

The gene calls are TRBV9 and TRBJ2-6; D is uncertain. This CDR3 contains 15 residues. Germline-derived CDR1 and CDR2 are SGDLS and YYNGEE. Trimming shortened V by 0 bases and J by 2 bases, and 6 bases separated the two germline ends. CDR3 protein: CASSVAVPGANVLTF. Written as DNA, the CDR3 is TGTGCCAGCAGCGTAGCAGTCCCTGGGGCCAACGTCCTGACTTTC.

J is TRBJ2-4 and V is TRBV4-1; unclear D gene. CDR1 and CDR2 (germline): MGHRA, YSYEKL. The CDR3 runs to 16 residues. V lost 1 base, J lost 0 bases, and 10 bases lay in between. In DNA, the CDR3 is TGCGCCAGCAGCCAAGTTCCTCGGCTAGCCAAAAACATTCAGTACTTC. This sequence encodes CASSQVPRLAKNIQYF.

The chain carries TRBV6-1 and TRBJ2-2; D is uncertain. Germline CDR1 MNHNS, CDR2 SASEGT. There are 17 residues in the CDR3. V lost 1 base to trimming and J lost 5 bases, with 17 bases between them. DNA of the CDR3: TGTGCCAGCAGTGAAGTTCGATCAGGACCTTATACCGGGGAGCTGTTTTTT. It translates to CASSEVRSGPYTGELFF.

The sample holds a few counts of this clonotype. CDR3 sequence reads: CSARAPSGSETQYF. The CDR3 bases are TGCAGTGCTAGAGCCCCTAGCGGGAGTGAGACCCAGTACTTC. This sequence joins TRBV20-1 and TRBJ2-5; 10 bases are shared with TRBD2. Germline V gene sequence: CDR1 DFQATT, CDR2 SNEGSKA (reference sequence). V shed 1 base and J 5 bases; nucleotides not matched to a gene: 4. This CDR3 is 14 amino acids long.

The chain couples TRBV5-1 to TRBJ1-1; tentative D call: TRBD1 (5 bases). With 3 bases removed from V and 4 bases from J, the gap between germline ends came to 22 bases. Germline V gene data show CDR1 as SGHRS and CDR2 as YFSETQ. CDR3 length: 17 amino acids. The CDR3 reads CASSSLRAGFFGTEAFF. CDR3 DNA: TGCGCCAGCAGCTCTCTTCGGGCAGGGTTTTTTGGCACTGAAGCTTTCTTT.

The chain uses TRBV25-1 and TRBJ2-2, with D perhaps matching TRBD2 (6 bases). From germline, CDR1 is MGHDK and CDR2 SYGVNS. Trimming shortened V by 2 bases and J by 6 bases, and 13 bases separated the two germline ends. The CDR3 has 15 residues. In DNA form, the CDR3 reads TGTGCCAGCAGTGAAGATTGGGGGGTGGCCGGGGAGCTGTTTTTT. Encoded protein: CASSEDWGVAGELFF.

CDR3: CASSTDILNTEAFF. In nucleotides, the CDR3 is TGTGCCAGCTCAACGGACATCTTGAACACTGAAGCTTTCTTT. The V gene is TRBV18, the J gene TRBJ1-1; weak D call: TRBD1 (5 bases). Germline V lookup: CDR1 KGHSH, CDR2 LQKENI. V dropped 5 bases and J dropped 0 bases, with 10 bases sitting between them. The CDR3 consists of 14 residues. Variable domain in full (rest from reference TRBV18 and TRBJ1-1): NAGVMQNPRHLVRRRGQEARLRCSPMKGHSHVYWYRQLPEEGLKFMVYLQKENIIDESGMPKERFSAEFPKEGPSILRIQQVVRGDSAAYFCASSTDILNTEAFFGQGTRLTVV.

V and J are TRBV18 and TRBJ1-1, with TRBD1 matching 7 bases. V gave up 3 bases and J gave up 0 bases; unmatched junction bases: 7. This CDR3 comprises 16 residues. Germline CDR1 reads KGHSH; CDR2 reads LQKENI. The chain's CDR3 is CASSPQTGIVNTEAFF. The DNA of the CDR3 is TGTGCCAGCTCACCGCAGACAGGGATTGTGAACACTGAAGCTTTCTTT.

This clonotype was recorded only once. V gene TRBV5-1 combines with J gene TRBJ2-5, with D possibly TRBD1 on 6 matching bases. With 3 bases removed from V and 4 bases from J, the gap between germline ends came to 13 bases. The CDR3 covers 14 residues. The V gene's germline CDR1 is SGHRS and CDR2 YFSETQ. The CDR3 DNA follows: TGCGCCAGCAGCTCACAGGGACCTAGAGAGACCCAGTACTTC. It translates to CASSSQGPRETQYF.

The rearrangement links TRBV20-1 to TRBJ2-3, with D maybe TRBD2 (6 bases). The CDR3 spans 14 residues. Germline assignment: CDR1 DFQATT and CDR2 SNEGSKA (reference sequence). Trimming stripped 6 bases from V and 2 bases from J, with 15 bases between. The CDR3 DNA is TGCAGTGCCGCCGGGACTTCGACCACAGATACGCAGTATTTT. Its translation is CSAAGTSTTDTQYF.

This sequence joins TRBV19 and TRBJ2-2; 8 bases fit TRBD1. CDR3 length equals 14 residues. V gave up 8 bases and J gave up 5 bases; unmatched junction bases: 7. Germline-derived CDR1 and CDR2 are LNHDA and SQIVND (reference sequence). For the CDR3, the DNA is TGTGCCAGTTCCCGACAGGGGACAACCGGGGAGCTGTTTTTT. It is translated as CASSRQGTTGELFF.

The chain links TRBV10-3 to TRBJ1-1; tentative D call: TRBD1 (6 bases). This CDR3 comprises 15 residues. Germline V CDR1 and CDR2: ENHRY, SYGVKD. Deletions cut 3 bases from V and 5 bases from J, with 16 bases between. Written as DNA, the CDR3 is TGTGCCATCAGTGACAAACAGGGTATGAGTACTGAAGCTTTCTTT. Translation: CAISDKQGMSTEAFF.

This clonotype was counted a few times. The chain couples TRBV28 to TRBJ2-3; D ambiguous. CDR3 length equals 15 residues. The germline V gene encodes CDR1 MDHEN and CDR2 SYDVKM. Between the trimmed V and J ends, which lost 5 bases and 2 bases, there was a span of 14 bases. The CDR3 sequence is CASSLKGFFTDTQYF. The CDR3 DNA is TGTGCCAGCAGTCTTAAAGGGTTCTTCACAGATACGCAGTATTTT.

V is TRBV5-1 and J is TRBJ2-2, with 9 bases matching TRBD1. V was clipped by 1 base and J by 5 bases; unmatched bases: 6. The CDR3 runs to 16 residues. The germline V gene encodes CDR1 SGHRS and CDR2 YFSETQ. This CDR3 is CASSLPGTGKTGELFF. CDR3 in DNA: TGCGCCAGCAGCTTGCCCGGGACAGGGAAAACCGGGGAGCTGTTTTTT. Drawing the rest from reference TRBV5-1 and TRBJ2-2, the complete variable domain is KAGVTQTPRYLIKTRGQQVTLSCSPISGHRSVSWYQQTPGQGLQFLFEYFSETQRNKGNFPGRFSGRQFSNSRSEMNVSTLELGDSALYLCASSLPGTGKTGELFFGEGSRLTVL.

Here the CDR3 reads CASSLQTQETQYF. In DNA form, the CDR3 reads TGTGCCAGCAGTCTACAGACCCAAGAGACCCAGTACTTC. The chain links TRBV7-2 to TRBJ2-5, with D uncertain. V lost 6 bases, J lost 1 base, and 9 bases lay in between. CDR1 is SGHTA and CDR2 is FQGNSA in the germline V gene. CDR3 length equals 13 residues. The whole variable domain, remainder taken from reference TRBV7-2 and TRBJ2-5, is GAGVSQSPSNKVTEKGKDVELRCDPISGHTALYWYRQSLGQGLEFLIYFQGNSAPDKSGLPSDRFSAERTGGSVSTLTIQRTQQEDSAVYLCASSLQTQETQYFGPGTRLLVL.

In its sample, this clonotype was seen a few times. The rearrangement joins TRBV7-2 to TRBJ2-5; D unresolved. The CDR3 sequence is 15 residues long. CDR1 is SGHTA and CDR2 is FQGNSA in the germline V gene. V lost 1 base and J 4 bases, leaving 13 bases between the germline ends. The CDR3 DNA reads TGTGCCAGCAGCTTAGAACGGGCTTTGAGAGAGACCCAGTACTTC. This codes for CASSLERALRETQYF.